This T cell receptor beta chain was found in a study of blood T cell repertoires in COVID-19. Background on the study: The analysed material was cDNA or gDNA that came from T cells, B-cell-depleted T cells, or PBMCs.

Trimming cost V 0 bases and J 6 bases, with 7 bases left between them. The CDR3 is 13 residues long. Germline-derived CDR1 and CDR2 are SGHRS and YFSETQ. In the authors' workflow: Nucleated cell counts were estimated from reference gene primer amplification. Data came from immunoSEQ multiplex PCR; TCRdb stores just in-frame clones and leaves some out. V and J calls plus clone size are reproduced from that table; the DNA served to infer D and trimming. This sample has under 300,000 clones, with 83% found just once. The sequence derives from a man aged 55 to 70 who had recovered from COVID-19. The V gene is TRBV5-1, the J gene TRBJ2-1; D gene ambiguous. The specimen was peripheral blood. For the CDR3, the DNA is TGCGCCAGCAGCTTGGCCCACTCCAATGAGCAGTTCTTC. This sequence encodes CASSLAHSNEQFF. The full variable domain, with the rest looked up from reference TRBV5-1 and TRBJ2-1, is KAGVTQTPRYLIKTRGQQVTLSCSPISGHRSVSWYQQTPGQGLQFLFEYFSETQRNKGNFPGRFSGRQFSNSRSEMNVSTLELGDSALYLCASSLAHSNEQFFGPGTRLTVL.